Below, 2 T cell receptor beta chains from the same sample are listed, as sequenced in a study of OX40 agonist ivuxolimab in advanced cancers. Assay: immunoSEQ multiplex PCR; the TCRdb copy retains only in-frame clones and omits some. Here the sample spans tens of thousands of clones, roughly 84% being singletons. Sequenced here: CD4+ or CD8+ T cells sorted from blood, sampled in a trial of the OX40 agonist ivuxolimab. These receptors came from an adult with an advanced solid tumor such as melanoma, head and neck, liver or kidney cancer.

J is TRBJ2-5 and V is TRBV11-2; D unclear. V was clipped by 1 base and J by 10 bases, with 13 bases between them. This CDR3 spans 13 amino acids. CDR1 is SGHAT and CDR2 is FQNNGV in the germline V gene. The CDR3 DNA follows: TGTGCCAGCAGCTTAGGGGCCCGGAGAGACCAGTACTTC. Its protein is CASSLGARRDQYF.

The gene calls are TRBV5-4 and TRBJ2-1; the match to TRBD1 covers 8 bases. CDR1 and CDR2 (germline): SGHNT, YYREEE (reference sequence). This CDR3 comprises 16 residues. The J segment lost 5 bases and the V segment lost 0 bases, leaving 7 bases of the junction unmatched. CDR3 coding DNA: TGTGCCAGCAGCTTGGCCTACGGACAGGGCGACAATGAGCAGTTCTTC. This sequence encodes CASSLAYGQGDNEQFF.